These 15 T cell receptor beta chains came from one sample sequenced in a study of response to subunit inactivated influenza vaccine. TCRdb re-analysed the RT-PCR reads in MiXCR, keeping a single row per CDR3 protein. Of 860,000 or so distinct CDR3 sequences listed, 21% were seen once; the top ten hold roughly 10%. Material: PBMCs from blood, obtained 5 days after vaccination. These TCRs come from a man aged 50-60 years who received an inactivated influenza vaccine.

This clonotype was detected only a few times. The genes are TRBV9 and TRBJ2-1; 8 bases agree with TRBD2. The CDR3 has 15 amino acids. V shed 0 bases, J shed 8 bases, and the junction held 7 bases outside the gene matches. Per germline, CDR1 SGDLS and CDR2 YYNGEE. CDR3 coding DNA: TGTGCCAGCAGCGTAGGTCCGGGAGGGCCCTATGAGCAGTTCTTC. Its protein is CASSVGPGGPYEQFF.

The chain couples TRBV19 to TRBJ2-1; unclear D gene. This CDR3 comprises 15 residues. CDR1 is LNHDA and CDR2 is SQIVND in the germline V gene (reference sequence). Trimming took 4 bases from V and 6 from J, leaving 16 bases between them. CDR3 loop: CASSNIARFSNEQFF. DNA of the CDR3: TGTGCCAGTAGTAACATTGCTCGGTTTAGCAATGAGCAGTTCTTC. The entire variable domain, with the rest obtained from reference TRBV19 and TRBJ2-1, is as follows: DGGITQSPKYLFRKEGQNVTLSCEQNLNHDAMYWYRQDPGQGLRLIYYSQIVNDFQKGDIAEGYSVSREKKESFPLTVTSAQKNPTAFYLCASSNIARFSNEQFFGPGTRLTVL.

Written as DNA, the CDR3 is TGTGCCATCAGTTCGGTAGGGAACACTGAAGCTTTCTTT. The encoded protein is CAISSVGNTEAFF. The chain recombines TRBV10-3 with TRBJ1-1; D gene uncertain. The CDR3 contains 13 residues. The germline V and J ends were trimmed by 5 bases and 1 base, with 8 bases remaining between them. Per the germline V gene, CDR1 is ENHRY and CDR2 is SYGVKD.

For the CDR3, the DNA is TGTGCCACCAGCATCGTGGGAGGTGGCCTTCGAGGTTACAATGAGCAGTTCTTC. Translated, it gives CATSIVGGGLRGYNEQFF. V is TRBV15 and J is TRBJ2-1, with a weak D call TRBD2 (6 bases). V was pared by 4 bases and J by 4 bases, with 23 bases between. The CDR3 is 18 amino acids. The germline CDR1 and CDR2 sequences are LNHNV and YYDKDF (reference sequence).

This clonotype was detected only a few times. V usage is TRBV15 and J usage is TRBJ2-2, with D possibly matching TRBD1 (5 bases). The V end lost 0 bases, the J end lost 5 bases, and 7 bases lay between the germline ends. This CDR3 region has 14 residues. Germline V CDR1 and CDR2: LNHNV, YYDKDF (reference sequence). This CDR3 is CATSRDRGTGELFF. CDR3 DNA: TGTGCCACCAGCAGAGATAGGGGAACCGGGGAGCTGTTTTTT.

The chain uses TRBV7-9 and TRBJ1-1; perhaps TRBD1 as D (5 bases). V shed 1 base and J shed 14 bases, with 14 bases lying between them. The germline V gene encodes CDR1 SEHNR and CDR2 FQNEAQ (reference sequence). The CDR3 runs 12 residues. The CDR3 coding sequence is TGTGCCAGCAGCTTAGGCGGGGCCTGGCGGTTCTTT. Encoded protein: CASSLGGAWRFF.

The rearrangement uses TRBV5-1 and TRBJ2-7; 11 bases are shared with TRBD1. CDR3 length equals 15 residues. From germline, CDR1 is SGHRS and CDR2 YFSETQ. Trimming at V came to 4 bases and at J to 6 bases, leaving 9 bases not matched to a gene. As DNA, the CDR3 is TGCGCCAGCAGCATGGGACAGGGGGAATTAGGCGAGCAGTACTTC. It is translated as CASSMGQGELGEQYF.

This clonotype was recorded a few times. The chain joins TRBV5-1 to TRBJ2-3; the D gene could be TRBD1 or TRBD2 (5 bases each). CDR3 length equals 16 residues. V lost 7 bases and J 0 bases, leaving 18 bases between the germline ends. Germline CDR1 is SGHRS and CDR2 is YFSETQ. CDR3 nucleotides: TGCGCCAGCCATACGGGGCTAGCTTCTAGCACAGATACGCAGTATTTT. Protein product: CASHTGLASSTDTQYF.

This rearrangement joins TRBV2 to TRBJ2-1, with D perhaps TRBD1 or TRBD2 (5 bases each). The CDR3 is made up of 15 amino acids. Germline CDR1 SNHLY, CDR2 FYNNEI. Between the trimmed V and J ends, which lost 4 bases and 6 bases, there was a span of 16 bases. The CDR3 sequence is CASSAGTQSLNEQFF. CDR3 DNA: TGTGCCAGCAGTGCCGGGACCCAATCCCTCAATGAGCAGTTCTTC.

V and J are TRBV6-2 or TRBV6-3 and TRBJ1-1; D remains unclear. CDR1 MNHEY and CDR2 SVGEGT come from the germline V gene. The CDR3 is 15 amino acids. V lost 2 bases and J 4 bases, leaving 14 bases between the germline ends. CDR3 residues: CASSYPAPMGTEAFF. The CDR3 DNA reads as TGTGCCAGCAGTTACCCCGCACCCATGGGCACTGAAGCTTTCTTT.

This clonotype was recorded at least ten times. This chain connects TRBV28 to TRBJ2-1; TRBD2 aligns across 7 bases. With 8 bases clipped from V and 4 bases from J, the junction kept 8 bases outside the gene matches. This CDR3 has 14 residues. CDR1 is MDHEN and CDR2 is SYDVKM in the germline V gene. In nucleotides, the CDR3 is TGTGCCAGCGCCGGGAGGACAACATACAATGAGCAGTTCTTC. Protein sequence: CASAGRTTYNEQFF.

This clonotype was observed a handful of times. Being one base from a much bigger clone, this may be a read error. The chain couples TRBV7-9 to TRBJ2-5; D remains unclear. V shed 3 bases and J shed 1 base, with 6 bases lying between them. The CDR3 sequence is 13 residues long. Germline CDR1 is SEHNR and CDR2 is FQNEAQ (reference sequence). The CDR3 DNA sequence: TGTGCCAGCAGCTTCGACACCCAAGAGACCCAGTACTTC. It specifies CASSFDTQETQYF.

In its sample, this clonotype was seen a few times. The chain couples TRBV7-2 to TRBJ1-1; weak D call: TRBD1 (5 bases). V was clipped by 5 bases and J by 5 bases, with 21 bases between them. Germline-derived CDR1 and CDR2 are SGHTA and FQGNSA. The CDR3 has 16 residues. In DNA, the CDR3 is TGTGCCAGCAGCCGACAGCCCACTTCCTCGGGGACTGAAGCTTTCTTT. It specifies CASSRQPTSSGTEAFF.

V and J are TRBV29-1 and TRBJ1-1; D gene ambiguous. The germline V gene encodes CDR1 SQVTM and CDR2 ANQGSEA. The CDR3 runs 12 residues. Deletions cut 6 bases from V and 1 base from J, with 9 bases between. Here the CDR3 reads CSVLIGNTEAFF. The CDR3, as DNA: TGCAGCGTGCTCATTGGGAACACTGAAGCTTTCTTT.

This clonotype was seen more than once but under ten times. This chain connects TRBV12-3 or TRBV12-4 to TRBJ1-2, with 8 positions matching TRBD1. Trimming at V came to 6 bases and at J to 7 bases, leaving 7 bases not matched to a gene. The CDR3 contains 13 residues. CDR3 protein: CASSQGARGGYTF. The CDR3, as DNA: TGTGCCAGCAGCCAGGGGGCGCGGGGTGGCTACACCTTC.